The 17 T cell receptor beta chains below come from one sample, sequenced in a study of beta chain features in type 1 diabetes. Expressed TCRB transcripts were sequenced because the isolated RNA had all been reverse transcribed beforehand. Some clones are missing from TCRdb's copy, which holds only in-frame ones; the method was immunoSEQ multiplex PCR. The sample records more than 140,000 clones, about 9.7% being singletons. What was sequenced was central memory CD4+ T cells from blood. These receptors were obtained from a woman in her thirties or forties in good health.

This clone occurred a few times. This chain joins TRBV11-1 and TRBJ2-5; the match to TRBD2 covers 12 bases. Losses at the gene ends were 5 bases for V and 3 bases for J; bases not matched to a gene: 4. CDR1 is SGHAT and CDR2 is FQDESV in the germline V gene (reference sequence). This CDR3 spans 15 amino acids. CDR3 coding DNA: TGTGCCAGCAGCCTGACTAGCGGGGGAAAAGAGACCCAGTACTTC. Translated: CASSLTSGGKETQYF.

V usage is TRBV15 and J usage is TRBJ1-2, with D possibly matching TRBD1 (6 bases). Looked up from germline, CDR1 is LNHNV and CDR2 is YYDKDF (reference sequence). There are 12 residues in the CDR3. The germline V and J ends were trimmed by 3 bases and 8 bases, with 10 bases remaining between them. CDR3 sequence: CATSRAGVGYTF. The CDR3, as DNA: TGTGCCACCAGCAGGGCAGGGGTCGGCTACACCTTC. The variable domain in full, completed from reference TRBV15 and TRBJ1-2, reads DAMVIQNPRYQVTQFGKPVTLSCSQTLNHNVMYWYQQKSSQAPKLLFHYYDKDFNNEADTPDNFQSRRPNTSFCFLDIRSPGLGDTAMYLCATSRAGVGYTFGSGTRLTVV.

This clone appeared many times. This chain uses TRBV29-1 with TRBJ2-3; possibly TRBD1 for D (6 bases). The V end lost 7 bases, the J end lost 5 bases, and 7 bases lay between the germline ends. CDR3 length equals 10 residues. Per germline, CDR1 SQVTM and CDR2 ANQGSEA. This CDR3 reads CSGRGDTQYF. CDR3 bases: TGCAGCGGCAGGGGAGATACGCAGTATTTT.

This chain connects TRBV4-1 to TRBJ2-4; 12 bases map to TRBD2. CDR1 and CDR2 from the germline V gene are MGHRA and YSYEKL. V lost 4 bases to trimming and J lost 9 bases; unmatched junction nucleotides: 19. The CDR3 covers 19 residues. The CDR3 region has the DNA TGCGCCAGCAGCCCCTCCCGACTAGCGGGGGCCGAACGGGAGAGCATTCAGTACTTC. Translated: CASSPSRLAGAERESIQYF.

This clone was recorded a few times. The chain recombines TRBV5-8 with TRBJ2-5, with D unresolved. The assigned J gene may be wrong: the sequence end matches TRBJ2-7 better. The germline V gene encodes CDR1 SGHTS and CDR2 YDEGEE. The CDR3 length is 15 residues. Here the CDR3 DNA reads TGTGCCAGCAGCTTAATCCGAATTTTAAGCGCCGAGCAGTACTTC. This sequence encodes CASSLIRILSAEQYF.

This sequence joins TRBV7-9 and TRBJ1-1, with TRBD1 matching over 7 bases. Germline CDR1 reads SEHNR; CDR2 reads FQNEAQ (reference sequence). Trimming took 7 bases from V and 1 from J; bases not matched to a gene: 3. The CDR3 runs to 13 residues. CDR3 region: CASNRQGNTEAFF. The CDR3 coding sequence is TGTGCCAGCAACAGACAGGGGAACACTGAAGCTTTCTTT.

This clone was seen at least ten times. This CDR3 reads CASSPRSLAGLFF. In nucleotides, the CDR3 is TGTGCCAGCTCACCACGATCCCTAGCGGGGCTGTTCTTC. This chain links TRBV18 with TRBJ2-1; 9 bases agree with TRBD2. CDR1 and CDR2 (germline): KGHSH, LQKENI. The CDR3 is 13 amino acids. The V and J ends lost 1 base and 15 bases, in that order; junction bases with no gene match: 7.

At least ten counts were recorded for this clone. One end of the junction fails to match germline, which may point to a read error. The genes are TRBV7-7 and TRBJ2-1; D remains unclear. This CDR3 has 17 amino acids. The V gene's germline CDR1 is SSHAT and CDR2 FNYEAQ (reference sequence). For the CDR3, the DNA is TGTGCTAGCAGCTTAGGCGGCAGACCTAGCTCCTACAATGAGCAGTTCTTC. Translated: CASSLGGRPSSYNEQFF. Drawing the rest from reference TRBV7-7 and TRBJ2-1, the complete variable domain is GAGVSQSPRYKVTKRGQDVTLRCDPISSHATLYWYQQALGQGPEFLTYFNYEAQPDKSGLPSDRFSAERPEGSISTLTIQRTEQRDSAMYRCASSLGGRPSSYNEQFFGPGTRLTVL.

There are a few counts of this clone. The genes are TRBV5-1 and TRBJ1-6; the D gene is possibly TRBD1 (5 bases). Deletions cut 2 bases from V and 5 bases from J, with 17 bases between. Germline-derived CDR1 and CDR2 are SGHRS and YFSETQ. This CDR3 comprises 17 residues. As DNA, the CDR3 is TGCGCCAGCAGCTTTCTTTCCGGGGGAGGAAATAATTCACCCCTCCACTTT. It yields the protein CASSFLSGGGNNSPLHF.

J is TRBJ1-2 and V is TRBV7-9; D remains ambiguous. Germline CDR1 SEHNR, CDR2 FQNEAQ (reference sequence). V lost 1 base, J lost 4 bases, and 13 bases lay in between. The CDR3 covers 15 residues. CDR3 DNA: TGTGCCAGCAGCTTAGGCGAAGCGACCGTCTATGGCTACACCTTC. This translates into CASSLGEATVYGYTF.

This clone was observed a handful of times. The rearrangement joins TRBV7-2 to TRBJ1-5, with 9 nucleotides matching TRBD1. This CDR3 is 15 amino acids long. The ends lost 5 bases at V and 2 bases at J; junction bases unmatched: 4. Germline V gene sequence: CDR1 SGHTA, CDR2 FQGNSA. The CDR3 region is CASSGGQGGNQPQHF. The CDR3 DNA sequence: TGTGCCAGCAGCGGGGGACAGGGTGGCAATCAGCCCCAGCATTTT.

This clone was seen many times. The gene calls are TRBV7-9 and TRBJ1-6; D ambiguous. The CDR3 covers 14 residues. Trimming shortened V by 5 bases and J by 10 bases, and 15 bases separated the two germline ends. Germline loops: CDR1 SEHNR, CDR2 FQNEAQ (reference sequence). This CDR3 reads CASSKGEGGSPLHF. In nucleotides, the CDR3 is TGTGCCAGCAGCAAGGGAGAAGGAGGCTCACCCCTCCACTTT.

In its sample, this clone was seen a few times. The rearrangement uses TRBV2 and TRBJ2-1; 10 bases fit TRBD2. Trimming took 4 bases from V and 6 from J; bases not matched to a gene: 6. Per germline, CDR1 SNHLY and CDR2 FYNNEI. The CDR3 loop spans 15 amino acids. The CDR3 nucleotides read TGTGCCAGCAGTGCCGGGACTAGCGACCTCAATGAGCAGTTCTTC. Its protein is CASSAGTSDLNEQFF. Combining the CDR3 with reference TRBV2 and TRBJ2-1 gives the whole variable domain EPEVTQTPSHQVTQMGQEVILRCVPISNHLYFYWYRQILGQKVEFLVSFYNNEISEKSEIFDDQFSVERPDGSNFTLKIRSTKLEDSAMYFCASSAGTSDLNEQFFGPGTRLTVL.

This clone was counted ten times or more. This chain links TRBV19 with TRBJ2-6; 9 nucleotides line up with TRBD1. Unmatched junction bases numbered 4, after V lost 5 bases and J lost 8 bases. Germline V gene lookup returns CDR1 LNHDA and CDR2 SQIVND (reference sequence). This CDR3 has 14 residues. CDR3 sequence reads: CASSAYRGPNVLTF. CDR3 in DNA: TGTGCCAGTAGTGCCTACAGGGGGCCCAACGTCCTGACTTTC.

The chain employs TRBV5-4 and TRBJ2-1, with a weak D call TRBD2 (6 bases). Germline V gene lookup returns CDR1 SGHNT and CDR2 YYREEE (reference sequence). The length of the CDR3 is 14 residues. This CDR3 is CTTEGRGSYNEQFF. In DNA form, the CDR3 reads TGTACCACGGAGGGGCGGGGATCCTACAATGAGCAGTTCTTC.

This clone was counted a few times. The gene calls are TRBV19 and TRBJ2-5; 10 bases are a match to TRBD2. The CDR3 has 14 residues. Germline V lookup: CDR1 LNHDA, CDR2 SQIVND (reference sequence). V shed 2 bases and J 3 bases; nucleotides not matched to a gene: 0. Written as DNA, the CDR3 is TGTGCCAGTAGTATACTAGCGGGGGAAGAGACCCAGTACTTC. Translation: CASSILAGEETQYF.

This clone has ten or more counts. This chain joins TRBV7-2 and TRBJ2-5, with 9 bases aligning to TRBD1. The CDR3 loop spans 15 amino acids. Germline loops: CDR1 SGHTA, CDR2 FQGNSA. After removal of 5 bases from V and 2 bases from J, the junction contained 6 bases not matched to a gene. The CDR3 loop is CASSMDRGRQETQYF. CDR3 nucleotides: TGTGCCAGCAGCATGGACAGGGGCCGGCAAGAGACCCAGTACTTC.